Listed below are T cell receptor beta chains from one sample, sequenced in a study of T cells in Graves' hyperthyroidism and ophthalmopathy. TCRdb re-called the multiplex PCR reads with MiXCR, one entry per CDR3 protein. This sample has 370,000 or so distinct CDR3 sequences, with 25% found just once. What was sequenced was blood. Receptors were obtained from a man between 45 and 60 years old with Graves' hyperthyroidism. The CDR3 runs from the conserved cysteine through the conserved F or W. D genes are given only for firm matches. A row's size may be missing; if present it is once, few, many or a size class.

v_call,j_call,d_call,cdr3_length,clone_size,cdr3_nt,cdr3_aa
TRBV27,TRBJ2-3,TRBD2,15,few,TGTGCCAGCAGTTCCAGACTAGCGGGAAAAGATACGCAGTATTTT,CASSSRLAGKDTQYF
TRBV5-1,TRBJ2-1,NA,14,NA,TGCGCCAGCAGCTTGGAGCGGCCAGACAATGAGCAGTTCTTC,CASSLERPDNEQFF
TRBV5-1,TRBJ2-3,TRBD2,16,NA,TGCGCCAGCAGCTTGGGAGGGGCGGGAGGGCCAGATACGCAGTATTTT,CASSLGGAGGPDTQYF
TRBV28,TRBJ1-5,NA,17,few,TGTGCCAGCAGTTTACATCAGGCCCCGGGAGTCAATCAGCCCCAGCATTTT,CASSLHQAPGVNQPQHF
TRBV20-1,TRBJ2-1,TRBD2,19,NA,TGCAGTGCTAGAGGGGGACTAGCGGGAGTAGGTGGGACCTACAATGAGCAGTTCTTC,CSARGGLAGVGGTYNEQFF
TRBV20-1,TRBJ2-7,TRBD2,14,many,TGCAGTGCTAGAGCCCTGAGCGGGACGTACGAGCAGTACTTC,CSARALSGTYEQYF
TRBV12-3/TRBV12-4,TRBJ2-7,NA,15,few,TGTGCCAGCAGTTTGTTAGCGATAGGCCCCTACGAGCAGTACTTC,CASSLLAIGPYEQYF
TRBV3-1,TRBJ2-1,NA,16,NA,TGTGCCAGCAGCCGAATCCTGCCCACGGGGTACAATGAGCAGTTCTTC,CASSRILPTGYNEQFF
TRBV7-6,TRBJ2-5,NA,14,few,TGTGCCAGCAGCTTAGCTGGGGTCGAAGGGACCCAGTACTTC,CASSLAGVEGTQYF
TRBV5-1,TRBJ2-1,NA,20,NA,TGCGCCAGCAGCTTAACGACAACGATGGGGGGGCGCTATTCCTACAATGAGCAGTTCTTC,CASSLTTTMGGRYSYNEQFF
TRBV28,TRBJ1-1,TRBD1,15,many,TGTGCCAGCATATGGGCAGGGGGTATGAACACTGAAGCTTTCTTT,CASIWAGGMNTEAFF
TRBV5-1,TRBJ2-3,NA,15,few,TGCGCCAGCAGCTCCCAGACAGGTATCACAGATACGCAGTATTTT,CASSSQTGITDTQYF
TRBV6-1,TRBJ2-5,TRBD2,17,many,TGTGCCAGCAGAGTAGGCCGACTAGCGGGCGGGACGCAGACCCAGTACTTC,CASRVGRLAGGTQTQYF
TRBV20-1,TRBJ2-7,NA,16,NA,TGCAGTGCTAGAGAGGAACTAATGGGCAGCTCCTACGAGCAGTACTTC,CSAREELMGSSYEQYF
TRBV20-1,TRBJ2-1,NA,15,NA,TGCAGTGCTAGAGATGACGGGCGGGACTACAATGAGCAGTTCTTC,CSARDDGRDYNEQFF
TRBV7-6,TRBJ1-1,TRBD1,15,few,TGTGCCAGCAGCTTCCTCGGGACAGAGAACACTGAAGCTTTCTTT,CASSFLGTENTEAFF
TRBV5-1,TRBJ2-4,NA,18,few,TGCGCCAGCAGCTTGGCGACTGGAGCTTTGGGGGCGGGTGTGATTCAGTACTTC,CASSLATGALGAGVIQYF
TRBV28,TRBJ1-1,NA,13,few,TGTGCCAGCGGTTACAGGGACCAGTCCGAAGCTTTCTTT,CASGYRDQSEAFF
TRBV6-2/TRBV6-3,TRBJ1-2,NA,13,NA,TGTGCCACGTCGGACAGACCTAACTATGGCTACACCTTC,CATSDRPNYGYTF
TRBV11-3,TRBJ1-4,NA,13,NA,TGTGCCAGCAGCTTGACAGTTAGCGAAAAACTGTTTTTT,CASSLTVSEKLFF
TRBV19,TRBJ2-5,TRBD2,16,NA,TGTGCCAGTAGTATCCTTGGGACTAGCGGGATTGAGACCCAGTACTTC,CASSILGTSGIETQYF
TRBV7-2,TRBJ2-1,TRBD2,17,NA,TGTGCCAGCAGCTTAGGGCTAGCGGGACCCCCCTACAATGAGCAGTTCTTC,CASSLGLAGPPYNEQFF
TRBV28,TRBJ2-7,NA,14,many,TGTGCCAGCAGTTTAACGGAGAGCTCCTACGAGCAGTACTTC,CASSLTESSYEQYF
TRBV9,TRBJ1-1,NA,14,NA,TGTGCCAGCAGCGTTAATACCCTCAACACTGAAGCTTTCTTT,CASSVNTLNTEAFF
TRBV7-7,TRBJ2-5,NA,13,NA,TGTGCCAGCAGCTTAGGCATTCTTGAGACCCAGTACTTC,CASSLGILETQYF
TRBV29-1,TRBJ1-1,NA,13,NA,TGCGGCGTTGCTCTAAGGGGCGCGACTGAAGCTTTCTTT,CGVALRGATEAFF
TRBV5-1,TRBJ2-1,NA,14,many,TGTGCCAGCAGCTCTGGGGACTCCTACAATGAGCAGTTCTTC,CASSSGDSYNEQFF
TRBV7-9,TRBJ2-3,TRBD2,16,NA,TGTGCCAGCAGCCTCTCCGGGCGGGAGAGCACAGATACGCAGTATTTT,CASSLSGRESTDTQYF
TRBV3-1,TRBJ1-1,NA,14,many,TGTGCCAGCAGCCAAGCGTACATGAACACTGAAGCTTTCTTT,CASSQAYMNTEAFF
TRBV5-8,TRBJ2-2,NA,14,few,TGTGCCAGCAGCCCAGGGGACGCGACCGGGGAGCTGTTTTTT,CASSPGDATGELFF
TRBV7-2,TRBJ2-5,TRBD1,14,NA,TGTGCCAGTTCCAGACAGGGGGGTTACGAGACCCAGTACTTC,CASSRQGGYETQYF
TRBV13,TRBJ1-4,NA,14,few,TGTGCCAGCAGACACCGGGGGGCGGATGAAAAACTGTTTTTT,CASRHRGADEKLFF
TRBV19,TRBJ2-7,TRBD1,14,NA,TGTGCCAGTAGTGCAGGGGGTACGGCGGGTGAGCAGTACTTC,CASSAGGTAGEQYF
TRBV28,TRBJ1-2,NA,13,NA,TGTGCCAGCAGATCACAGGGTGTTAGGGGCTACACCTTC,CASRSQGVRGYTF
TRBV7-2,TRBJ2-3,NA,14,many,TGTGCCAGCAGCCAGAGGACAGTCACAGATACGCAGTATTTT,CASSQRTVTDTQYF
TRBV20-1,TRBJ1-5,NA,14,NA,TGCAGTGCTAGTAGAGGGAGTAGCAATCAGCCCCAGCATTTT,CSASRGSSNQPQHF
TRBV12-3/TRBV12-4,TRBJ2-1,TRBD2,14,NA,TGTGCCAGCAGTTTCTCTAGCGGGAGCCGGGAGCAGTTCTTC,CASSFSSGSREQFF
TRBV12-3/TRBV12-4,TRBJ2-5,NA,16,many,TGTGCCAGCAGGATAGTAGGGCGAGGGGGGGGTGAGACCCAGTACTTC,CASRIVGRGGGETQYF
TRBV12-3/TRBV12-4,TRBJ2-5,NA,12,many,TGTGCCAGCAGTTTGCGAGTCGGTACCCAGTACTTC,CASSLRVGTQYF
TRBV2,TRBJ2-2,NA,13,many,TGTGCCAGCAGTGAATGGCGTACCGGGGAGCTGTTTTTT,CASSEWRTGELFF
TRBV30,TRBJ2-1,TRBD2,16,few,TGTGCCTGGAGCGTTCCGGAAACTAGCGGGAGTGGTGAGCAGTTCTTC,CAWSVPETSGSGEQFF
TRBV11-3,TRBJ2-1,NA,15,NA,TGTGCCAGCAGCAAAAGGGTCCCGAACATCAATGAGCAGTTCTTC,CASSKRVPNINEQFF
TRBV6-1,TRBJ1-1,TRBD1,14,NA,TGTGCCAGCAGTAGGGGACAGGGAGACACTGAAGCTTTCTTT,CASSRGQGDTEAFF
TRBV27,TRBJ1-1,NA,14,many,TGTGCCAGCAGTTTAAACGGGGGCTTGAGTGAAGCTTTCTTT,CASSLNGGLSEAFF
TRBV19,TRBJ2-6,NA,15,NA,TGTGCCAGTAGTAAGATAGAATCAGGGGCCAACGTCCTGACTTTC,CASSKIESGANVLTF
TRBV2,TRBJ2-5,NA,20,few,TGTGCCAGCAGTGGGGTGCCGGGACTCCATAACCAAGTTTTTCGAGAGACCCAGTACTTC,CASSGVPGLHNQVFRETQYF
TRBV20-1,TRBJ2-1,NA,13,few,TGCAGTGCTGACCCGGTGGGACCCCTCGAGCAGTTCTTC,CSADPVGPLEQFF
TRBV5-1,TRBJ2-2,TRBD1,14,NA,TGCGCCAGCAGATTGGACAGGGGGCCCGGGGAGCTGTTTTTT,CASRLDRGPGELFF
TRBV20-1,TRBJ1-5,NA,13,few,TGCAGTGCTAGAGATTTCAGCAATCAGCCCCAGCATTTT,CSARDFSNQPQHF
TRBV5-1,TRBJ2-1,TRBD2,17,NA,TGCGCCAGCAGCTGGGGACTAGCGGGTCCCAAAGGCGATGAGCAGTTCTTC,CASSWGLAGPKGDEQFF
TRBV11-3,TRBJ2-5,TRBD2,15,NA,TGTGCCAGCAGCGTCGGACTAGGGAACCAAGAGACCCAGTACTTC,CASSVGLGNQETQYF
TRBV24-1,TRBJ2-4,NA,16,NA,TGTGCCACCAGTGATCCAGGGGCGCGGGCCAAAAACATTCAGTACTTC,CATSDPGARAKNIQYF
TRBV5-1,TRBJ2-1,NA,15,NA,TGCGCCAGCAGCTCAACCGGGACGATCTACAATGAGCAGTTCTTC,CASSSTGTIYNEQFF
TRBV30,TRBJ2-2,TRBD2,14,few,TGTGCCTGGAGTGTACGACTAGCGTCCGGGGAGCTGTTTTTT,CAWSVRLASGELFF
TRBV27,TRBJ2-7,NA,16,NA,TGTGCCAGCAGTTCCTTCGACAGGTTATTCTCCTACGAGCAGTACTTC,CASSSFDRLFSYEQYF
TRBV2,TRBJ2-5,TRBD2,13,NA,TGTGCCAGCACTACCGGGACTAGAGAGACCCAGTACTTC,CASTTGTRETQYF
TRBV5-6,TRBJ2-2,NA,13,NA,TGTGCCAGCAGCTTGGCCTGGCCCGGGGAGCTGTTTTTT,CASSLAWPGELFF
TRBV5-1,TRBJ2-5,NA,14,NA,TGCGCCAGCAGCGGGGGATCACCAAGAGAGACCCAGTACTTC,CASSGGSPRETQYF
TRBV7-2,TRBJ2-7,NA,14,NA,TGTGCCAGCAGCCCCCGGGCAGGCAGTCACGAGCAGTACTTC,CASSPRAGSHEQYF